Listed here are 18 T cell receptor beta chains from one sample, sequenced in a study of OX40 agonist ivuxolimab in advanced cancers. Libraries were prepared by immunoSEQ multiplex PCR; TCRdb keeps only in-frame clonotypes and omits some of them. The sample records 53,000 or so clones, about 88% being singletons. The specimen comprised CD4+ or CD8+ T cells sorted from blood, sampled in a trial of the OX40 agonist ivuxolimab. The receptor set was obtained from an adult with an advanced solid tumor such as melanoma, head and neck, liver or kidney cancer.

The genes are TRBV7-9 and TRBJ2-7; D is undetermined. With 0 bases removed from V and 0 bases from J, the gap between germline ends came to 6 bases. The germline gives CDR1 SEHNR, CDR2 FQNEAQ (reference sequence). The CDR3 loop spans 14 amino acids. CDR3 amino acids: CASSLASGSYEQYF. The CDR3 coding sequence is TGTGCCAGCAGCTTAGCCTCTGGCTCCTACGAGCAGTACTTC.

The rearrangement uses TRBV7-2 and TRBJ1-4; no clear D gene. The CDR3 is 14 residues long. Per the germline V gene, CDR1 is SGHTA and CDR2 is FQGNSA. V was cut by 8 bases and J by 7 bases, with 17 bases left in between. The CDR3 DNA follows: TGTGCCAGCGGAGCGGGAATAGGTGGTGAAAAACTGTTTTTT. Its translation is CASGAGIGGEKLFF.

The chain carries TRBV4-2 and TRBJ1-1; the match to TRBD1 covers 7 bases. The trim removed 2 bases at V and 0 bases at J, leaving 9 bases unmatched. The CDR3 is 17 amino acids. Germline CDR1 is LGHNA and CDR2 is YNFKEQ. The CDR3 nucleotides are TGTGCCAGCAGCCAATTAATGACAGGGCCTATGAACACTGAAGCTTTCTTT. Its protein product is CASSQLMTGPMNTEAFF.

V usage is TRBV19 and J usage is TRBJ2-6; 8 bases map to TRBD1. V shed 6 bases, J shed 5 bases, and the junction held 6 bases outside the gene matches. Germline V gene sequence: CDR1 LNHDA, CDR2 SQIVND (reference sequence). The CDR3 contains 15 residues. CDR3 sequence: CASSPGTGRANVLTF. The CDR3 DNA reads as TGTGCCAGTAGCCCCGGGACAGGCCGGGCCAACGTCCTGACTTTC.

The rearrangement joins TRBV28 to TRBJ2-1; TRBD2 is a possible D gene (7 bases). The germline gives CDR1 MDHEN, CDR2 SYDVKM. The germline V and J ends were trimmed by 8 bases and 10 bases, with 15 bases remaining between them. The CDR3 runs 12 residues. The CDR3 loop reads CASEGGGREQFF. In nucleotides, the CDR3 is TGTGCCAGCGAGGGAGGGGGGCGCGAGCAGTTCTTC.

This chain's CDR3 is CASSQGGQSDLPQHF. CDR3 nucleotide sequence: TGCGCCAGCAGCCAAGGAGGACAGAGTGATCTGCCCCAGCATTTT. The chain has TRBV4-1 and TRBJ1-5; D may be TRBD1 (6 bases). Germline V gives CDR1 MGHRA, CDR2 YSYEKL. The CDR3 is made up of 15 amino acids. V dropped 1 base and J dropped 9 bases, with 16 bases sitting between them.

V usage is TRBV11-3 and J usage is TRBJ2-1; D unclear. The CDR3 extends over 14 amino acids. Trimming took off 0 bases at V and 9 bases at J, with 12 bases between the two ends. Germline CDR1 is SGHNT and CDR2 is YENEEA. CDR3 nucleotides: TGTGCCAGCAGCTTAGACTCCCCCTTAGGTGAGCAGTTCTTC. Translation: CASSLDSPLGEQFF.

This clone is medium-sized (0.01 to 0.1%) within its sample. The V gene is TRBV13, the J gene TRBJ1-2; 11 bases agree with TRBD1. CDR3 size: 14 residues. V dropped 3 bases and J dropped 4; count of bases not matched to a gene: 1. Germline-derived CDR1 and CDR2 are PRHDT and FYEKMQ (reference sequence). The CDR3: CASSLGTGGYGYTF. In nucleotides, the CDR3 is TGTGCCAGCAGCTTGGGGACAGGGGGCTATGGCTACACCTTC.

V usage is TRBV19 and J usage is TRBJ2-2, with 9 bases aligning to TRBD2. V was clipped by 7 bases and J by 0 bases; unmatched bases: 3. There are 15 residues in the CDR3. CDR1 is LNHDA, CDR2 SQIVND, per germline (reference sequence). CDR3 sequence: CASNGGRANTGELFF. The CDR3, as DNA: TGTGCCAGTAATGGCGGGAGGGCGAACACCGGGGAGCTGTTTTTT. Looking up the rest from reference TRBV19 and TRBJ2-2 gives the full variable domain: DGGITQSPKYLFRKEGQNVTLSCEQNLNHDAMYWYRQDPGQGLRLIYYSQIVNDFQKGDIAEGYSVSREKKESFPLTVTSAQKNPTAFYLCASNGGRANTGELFFGEGSRLTVL.

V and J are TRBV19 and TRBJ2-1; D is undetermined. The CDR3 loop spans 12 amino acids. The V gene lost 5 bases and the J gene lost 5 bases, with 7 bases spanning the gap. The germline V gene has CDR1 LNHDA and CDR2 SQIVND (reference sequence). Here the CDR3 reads CASSDQNNEQFF. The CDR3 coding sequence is TGTGCCAGTAGTGATCAAAACAATGAGCAGTTCTTC.

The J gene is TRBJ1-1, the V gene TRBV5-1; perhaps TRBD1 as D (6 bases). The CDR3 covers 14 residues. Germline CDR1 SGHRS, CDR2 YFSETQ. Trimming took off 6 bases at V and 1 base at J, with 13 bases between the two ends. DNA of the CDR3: TGCGCCAGCACACAATCGACAGGGAACACTGAAGCTTTCTTT. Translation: CASTQSTGNTEAFF.

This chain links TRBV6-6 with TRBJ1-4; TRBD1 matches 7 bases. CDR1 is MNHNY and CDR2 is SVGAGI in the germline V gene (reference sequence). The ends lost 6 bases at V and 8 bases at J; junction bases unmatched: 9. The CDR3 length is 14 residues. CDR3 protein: CASSTTGTGEKLFF. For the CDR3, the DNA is TGTGCCAGCAGCACGACAGGGACTGGCGAAAAACTGTTTTTT.

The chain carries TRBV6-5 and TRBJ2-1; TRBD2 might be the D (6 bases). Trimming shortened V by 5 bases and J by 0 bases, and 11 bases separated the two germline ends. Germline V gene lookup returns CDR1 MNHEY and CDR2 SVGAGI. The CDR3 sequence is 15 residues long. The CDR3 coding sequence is TGTGCCAGCAGTGGATACGGGAGCTCCTACAATGAGCAGTTCTTC. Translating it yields CASSGYGSSYNEQFF.

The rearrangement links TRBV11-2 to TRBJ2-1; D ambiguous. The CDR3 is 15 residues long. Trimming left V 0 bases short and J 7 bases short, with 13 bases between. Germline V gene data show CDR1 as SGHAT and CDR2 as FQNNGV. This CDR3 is CASSLDRPGLNEQFF. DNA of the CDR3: TGTGCCAGCAGCTTAGATCGTCCGGGTTTGAATGAGCAGTTCTTC.

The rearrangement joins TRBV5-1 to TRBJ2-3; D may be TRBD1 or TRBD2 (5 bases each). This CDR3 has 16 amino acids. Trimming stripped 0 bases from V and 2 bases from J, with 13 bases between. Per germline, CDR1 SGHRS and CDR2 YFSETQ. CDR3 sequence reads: CASSLGGWQPTDTQYF. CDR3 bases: TGCGCCAGCAGCTTGGGGGGGTGGCAACCCACAGATACGCAGTATTTT.

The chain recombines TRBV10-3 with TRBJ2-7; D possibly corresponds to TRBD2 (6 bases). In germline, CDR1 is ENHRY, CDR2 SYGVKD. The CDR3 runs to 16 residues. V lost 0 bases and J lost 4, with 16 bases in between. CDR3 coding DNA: TGTGCCATCAGTGAGTCGACGGGGGTAGGTCGGTACGAGCAGTACTTC. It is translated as CAISESTGVGRYEQYF.

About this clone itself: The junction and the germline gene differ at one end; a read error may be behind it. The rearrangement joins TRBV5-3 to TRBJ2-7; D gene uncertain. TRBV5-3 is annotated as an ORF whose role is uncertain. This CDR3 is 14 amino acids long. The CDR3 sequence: CASSLKAPTYEQYF. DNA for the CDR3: TGTGCCAGCAGCTTGAAGGCGCCTACCTACGAGCAGTACTTC.

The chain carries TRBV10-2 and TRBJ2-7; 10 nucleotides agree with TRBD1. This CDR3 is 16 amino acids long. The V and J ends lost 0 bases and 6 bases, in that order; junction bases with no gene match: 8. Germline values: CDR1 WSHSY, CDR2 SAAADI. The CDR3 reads CASSESGGQGKSEQYF. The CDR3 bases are TGCGCCAGCAGTGAGTCGGGGGGACAGGGGAAGTCCGAGCAGTACTTC.